This T cell receptor beta chain was found in a study of blood T cell repertoires in COVID-19. Across the study: T cells, B-cell-depleted T cells, or PBMCs supplied cDNA or gDNA.

The CDR3 is 16 amino acids. V shed 6 bases and J 2 bases; nucleotides not matched to a gene: 13. CDR1 is LNHDA and CDR2 is SQIVND in the germline V gene (reference sequence). Assay: immunoSEQ multiplex PCR; the TCRdb copy retains only in-frame clones and omits some. The table includes about 180,000 clones, roughly four fifths detected once. This TCR was sampled from a human donor in a cohort sampled during active COVID-19. Sequenced: peripheral blood. The V call is TRBV19, the J call TRBJ2-7, with 7 nucleotides matching TRBD1. The CDR3 reads CASSKIRQGRTYEQYF. The CDR3 DNA sequence: TGTGCCAGTAGCAAAATTAGACAGGGTAGGACCTACGAGCAGTACTTC.